This T cell receptor beta chain was observed in a study of technical replicates of blood from several donors. The data were produced by immunoSEQ multiplex PCR, yet TCRdb's version contains in-frame clones alone and is incomplete. The sample yields about 70,000 clones, just under 95% seen once. Germline V lookup: CDR1 MDHEN, CDR2 SYDVKM. Unmatched junction bases numbered 6, after V lost 2 bases and J lost 2 bases. CDR3 length: 16 residues. The sequence derives from a human donor in good health. What was sequenced was T cells isolated from PBMCs. The V gene is TRBV28, the J gene TRBJ2-1; TRBD1 aligns across 7 bases. The CDR3 loop is CASSLRSGGPYNEQFF. The CDR3 region has the DNA TGTGCCAGCAGTTTACGGTCAGGGGGACCCTACAATGAGCAGTTCTTC.